This T cell receptor (beta chain) derives from a study of blood T cells in healthy people across ages. PCR was performed a second time for about 7 to 12 cycles using a sample-barcoded 5' primer and a J-beta primer mix. TCRdb called the 5' RACE reads again in MiXCR, with one record for every CDR3 protein. The top ten clones hold around 21% of a sample with 710,000 or so distinct CDR3 sequences, over 20% of them seen once. This CDR3 comprises 14 residues. V was cut by 5 bases and J by 0 bases, with 8 bases left in between. Germline CDR1 MDHEN, CDR2 SYDVKM. This clonotype was observed a handful of times.

This receptor was identified in a man between 65 and 85 years old in good health. The gene calls are TRBV28 and TRBJ1-3; D is ambiguous. What was sequenced was blood. CDR3 in amino acids: CASSSRLSGNTIYF. The CDR3, as DNA: TGTGCCAGCAGTAGTCGTCTCTCTGGAAACACCATATATTTT.